Each of the 30 T cell receptor beta chains below was sequenced from the same sample in a study of T cells in Graves' hyperthyroidism and ophthalmopathy. RNA transcripts gave rise to amplified TCR beta CDR3 regions. The HTBI primer set drove a first-round RT-PCR of the TCR CDR3. TCRdb re-called the multiplex PCR reads with MiXCR, one entry per CDR3 protein. The sample includes some 300,000 distinct CDR3 sequences, 16% of them seen just once. The sequenced sample consisted of blood. All receptors come from a man aged 25 to 40 with Graves' hyperthyroidism.

The V call is TRBV28, the J call TRBJ1-1; D is ambiguous. The V end lost 11 bases, the J end lost 5 bases, and 15 bases lay between the germline ends. CDR1 and CDR2 (germline): MDHEN, SYDVKM. The CDR3 runs 12 residues. The CDR3 DNA reads as TGTGCCCTGGGCCAGGCAAATACTGAAGCTTTCTTT. This sequence encodes CALGQANTEAFF.

The chain links TRBV19 to TRBJ1-2; 7 nucleotides line up with TRBD1. Germline V gene lookup returns CDR1 LNHDA and CDR2 SQIVND (reference sequence). The CDR3 is 15 residues long. The ends lost 6 bases at V and 0 bases at J; junction bases unmatched: 7. Written as DNA, the CDR3 is TGTGCCAGTAGCGACAGCGGACAGGCTAACTATGGCTACACCTTC. The encoded protein is CASSDSGQANYGYTF.

This clonotype appeared a few times. The chain joins TRBV14 to TRBJ2-2; D gene ambiguous. The CDR3 is made up of 18 amino acids. Trimming took 1 base from V and 6 from J, leaving 21 bases between them. Germline V gene data show CDR1 as SGHDN and CDR2 as FVKESK. CDR3 sequence (DNA): TGTGCCAGCAGCCAAGGGTACCGGAGAGGAAGGTCCCCCGGGGAGCTGTTTTTT. Its translation: CASSQGYRRGRSPGELFF. The full variable domain, with the rest looked up from reference TRBV14 and TRBJ2-2, is EAGVTQFPSHSVIEKGQTVTLRCDPISGHDNLYWYRRVMGKEIKFLLHFVKESKQDESGMPNNRFLAERTGGTYSTLKVQPAELEDSGVYFCASSQGYRRGRSPGELFFGEGSRLTVL.

This clonotype appeared a single time. This may arise from a read error, as a much more abundant clone is one base away. The V and J genes are TRBV6-6 and TRBJ1-4; a weak D match, TRBD1 (5 bases). There are 18 residues in the CDR3. Germline CDR1 is MNHNY and CDR2 is SVGAGI (reference sequence). With 0 bases removed from V and 1 base from J, the gap between germline ends came to 15 bases. The CDR3, as DNA: TGTGCCAGCAGTTACTCGGGTGGCAGGGAGCTAACTAATGAAAAACTGTTTTTT. It yields the protein CASSYSGGRELTNEKLFF.

This clonotype was recorded many times. This chain connects TRBV18 to TRBJ2-3; D is ambiguous. V lost 2 bases and J lost 4, with 19 bases in between. Looked up from germline, CDR1 is KGHSH and CDR2 is LQKENI. This CDR3 comprises 17 residues. CDR3 DNA: TGTGCCAGCTCACCAATGGGCCTAACCCGTGGTGCAGATACGCAGTATTTT. Encoded protein: CASSPMGLTRGADTQYF.

As for this clonotype: This may be a read error, as it is one base from a much larger clone. This chain joins TRBV12-3 or TRBV12-4 and TRBJ2-1; 7 bases align to TRBD1. The last part of the DNA fits TRBJ2-7 better; the J call may be wrong. The CDR3 runs to 14 residues. The CDR3 coding sequence is TGTGCCAGCAGTTGGGACAGCTCCTACAATGAGCAGTACTTC. As protein: CASSWDSSYNEQYF.

Concerning this clonotype itself: A much more abundant neighbour one base away suggests this may be a read error. The J gene is TRBJ1-1, the V gene TRBV2; TRBD1 agrees at 8 bases. Looked up from germline, CDR1 is SNHLY and CDR2 is FYNNEI. The CDR3 is 17 amino acids. CDR3 loop: CAGSEGSNNRGGREAFF. The CDR3 coding sequence is TGTGCCGGCAGTGAAGGATCAAACAACAGGGGGGGGCGAGAAGCTTTCTTT.

The table lists this clonotype with many counts. The J gene is TRBJ2-7, the V gene TRBV6-1; 11 positions agree with TRBD1. The CDR3 runs 15 residues. J lost 5 bases, V lost 4 bases, and 7 bases had no gene match. Germline V gene lookup returns CDR1 MNHNS and CDR2 SASEGT. The CDR3 region is CASSAPGQGVDEQYF. CDR3 coding DNA: TGTGCCAGCAGTGCGCCGGGACAGGGGGTCGACGAGCAGTACTTC.

This clonotype was detected only a few times. The V call is TRBV6-2 or TRBV6-3, the J call TRBJ1-6, with TRBD1 matching 10 bases. Germline V gives CDR1 MNHEY, CDR2 SVGEGT. The CDR3 sequence is 16 residues long. Unmatched junction bases numbered 1, after V lost 0 bases and J lost 5 bases. The CDR3 here is CASSYSTGGHNSPLHF. The DNA of the CDR3 is TGTGCCAGCAGTTACTCGACAGGGGGCCATAATTCACCCCTCCACTTT.

This rearrangement joins TRBV19 to TRBJ1-5; D not certain. The V and J ends lost 3 bases and 3 bases respectively, with 12 bases between them. This CDR3 contains 15 residues. CDR1 is LNHDA, CDR2 SQIVND, per germline (reference sequence). This chain's CDR3 is CASSIAREFNQPQHF. In nucleotides, the CDR3 is TGTGCCAGTAGTATCGCAAGGGAATTCAATCAGCCCCAGCATTTT.

The sample holds one count of this clonotype. V gene TRBV4-2 combines with J gene TRBJ1-4; no definite D call. V was clipped by 3 bases and J by 10 bases, with 21 bases between them. The CDR3 sequence is 16 residues long. The germline V gene encodes CDR1 LGHNA and CDR2 YNFKEQ. CDR3 DNA: TGTGCCAGCAGCCAGGGGTCCTTTAGAACCCGACGAAAACTGTTTTTT. It encodes CASSQGSFRTRRKLFF.

The V gene is TRBV30, the J gene TRBJ1-6; D is possibly TRBD1 (5 bases). This CDR3 is 15 amino acids long. V was pared by 4 bases and J by 6 bases, with 16 bases between. CDR1 and CDR2 (germline): GTSNPN, SVGIG (reference sequence). The chain's CDR3 is CAWTSTGRFNSPLHF. For the CDR3, the DNA is TGTGCCTGGACCTCAACGGGACGGTTTAATTCACCCCTCCACTTT.

This chain joins TRBV12-3 or TRBV12-4 and TRBJ2-3; possibly TRBD2 for D (5 bases). This CDR3 spans 14 amino acids. V shed 3 bases and J shed 13 bases, with 20 bases lying between them. In DNA, the CDR3 is TGTGCCAGCAGTTTCCGGATCGTCGAGGGCCCGAAGTATTTT. Translated, it gives CASSFRIVEGPKYF.

This clonotype has ten or more counts. The J gene is TRBJ2-1, the V gene TRBV7-3, with 10 nucleotides matching TRBD2. From germline, CDR1 is SGHTA and CDR2 FQGTGA. The CDR3 length is 15 residues. With 2 bases clipped from V and 5 bases from J, the junction kept 3 bases outside the gene matches. The CDR3 coding sequence is TGTGCCAGCAGCTTACGTGGGACTAGCGACAATGAGCAGTTCTTC. Protein: CASSLRGTSDNEQFF.

This clonotype was observed a handful of times. The chain uses TRBV5-8 and TRBJ2-3; D gene unclear. V gave up 5 bases and J gave up 2 bases, with 15 bases separating them. The germline V gene has CDR1 SGHTS and CDR2 YDEGEE. The CDR3 has 15 residues. For the CDR3, the DNA is TGTGCCAGCAGATCGTATGACGGATACACAGATACGCAGTATTTT. Its protein product is CASRSYDGYTDTQYF.

This clonotype was seen many times. The J gene is TRBJ2-2, the V gene TRBV11-2; possible D gene TRBD2, 6 bases. V gave up 5 bases and J gave up 4 bases, with 8 bases separating them. In germline, CDR1 is SGHAT, CDR2 FQNNGV. The length of the CDR3 is 13 residues. The CDR3 here is CASSGDFTGELFF. In DNA form, the CDR3 reads TGTGCCAGCAGCGGGGACTTCACCGGGGAGCTGTTTTTT.

This clonotype was detected a few times. V gene TRBV9 combines with J gene TRBJ1-5; D is possibly TRBD1 (6 bases). Looked up from germline, CDR1 is SGDLS and CDR2 is YYNGEE. V lost 3 bases and J 6 bases, leaving 16 bases between the germline ends. The CDR3 extends over 15 amino acids. The DNA for the CDR3 is TGTGCCAGCAGCGCCGACGGACAGTTACTTCAGCCCCAGCATTTT. Encoded protein: CASSADGQLLQPQHF. Full variable domain (outside the CDR3, taken from reference TRBV9 and TRBJ1-5): DSGVTQTPKHLITATGQRVTLRCSPRSGDLSVYWYQQSLDQGLQFLIQYYNGEERAKGNILERFSAQQFPDLHSELNLSSLELGDSALYFCASSADGQLLQPQHFGDGTRLSIL.

The genes are TRBV12-3 or TRBV12-4 and TRBJ1-5, with no clear D. The V gene lost 2 bases and the J gene lost 9 bases, with 14 bases spanning the gap. The CDR3 loop spans 14 amino acids. The CDR3 bases are TGTGCCAGCAGTTTAACCATGGGCGACGGGCCCCAGCATTTT. It yields the protein CASSLTMGDGPQHF.

Many counts were recorded for this clonotype. V gene TRBV7-3 combines with J gene TRBJ2-3, with 8 bases lining up with TRBD2. J was trimmed by 3 bases and V by 5 bases; bases with no gene match: 7. CDR3 length: 15 amino acids. Germline V gene sequence: CDR1 SGHTA, CDR2 FQGTGA. The chain's CDR3 is CASSEKSGRTDTQYF. The CDR3 DNA follows: TGTGCCAGCAGCGAGAAGAGCGGGAGAACAGATACGCAGTATTTT.

In DNA form, the CDR3 reads TGTGCCAGCTCCTCGGGACACAGCAATCAGCCCCAGCATTTT. Protein sequence: CASSSGHSNQPQHF. This chain joins TRBV5-8 and TRBJ1-5; D is possibly TRBD1 (6 bases). Germline V CDR1 and CDR2: SGHTS, YDEGEE. V shed 7 bases and J shed 1 base, with 12 bases lying between them. This CDR3 is 14 amino acids long.

The chain has TRBV3-1 and TRBJ1-3; no reliable D call. The germline V and J ends were trimmed by 3 bases and 4 bases, with 7 bases remaining between them. Germline V gene sequence: CDR1 LGHDT, CDR2 YNNKEL (reference sequence). The CDR3 spans 13 residues. This chain's CDR3 is CASSHFSGNTIYF. CDR3 in DNA: TGTGCCAGCAGCCATTTTTCAGGAAACACCATATATTTT. Looking up the rest from reference TRBV3-1 and TRBJ1-3 gives the full variable domain: DTAVSQTPKYLVTQMGNDKSIKCEQNLGHDTMYWYKQDSKKFLKIMFSYNNKELIINETVPNRFSPKSPDKAHLNLHINSLELGDSAVYFCASSHFSGNTIYFGEGSWLTVV.

This clonotype was picked up many times. The chain is built from TRBV6-1 and TRBJ2-3; D unresolved. V gave up 5 bases and J gave up 4 bases, with 13 bases separating them. The CDR3 is made up of 14 amino acids. Germline lookup yields CDR1 MNHNS and CDR2 SASEGT. The CDR3: CASSYEELADTQYF. CDR3 sequence (DNA): TGTGCCAGCAGTTATGAGGAGTTGGCAGATACGCAGTATTTT.

Many counts were recorded for this clonotype. The genes are TRBV20-1 and TRBJ2-1; D unclear. Germline V gene data show CDR1 as DFQATT and CDR2 as SNEGSKA (reference sequence). V lost 6 bases to trimming and J lost 5 bases, with 11 bases between them. CDR3 length equals 12 residues. The CDR3 coding sequence is TGCAGTGCGGGCAGCGACGACAATGAGCAGTTCTTC. Its protein product is CSAGSDDNEQFF.

A note on this clonotype: This may arise from a read error, as a much more abundant clone is one base away. V usage is TRBV6-1 and J usage is TRBJ1-5; D is uncertain. The CDR3 runs 15 residues. Per germline, CDR1 MNHNS and CDR2 SASEGT. The CDR3 protein is CVSTPLGPFNQPQHF. CDR3 DNA: TGTGTCAGCACCCCCCTTGGCCCTTTCAATCAGCCCCAGCATTTT.

The rearrangement links TRBV6-1 to TRBJ2-3, with a tentative D call TRBD2 (6 bases). The length of the CDR3 is 12 residues. V was cut by 4 bases and J by 5 bases, with 7 bases left in between. Germline CDR1 reads MNHNS; CDR2 reads SASEGT. CDR3 loop: CASSVRGDTQYF. The CDR3 region has the DNA TGTGCCAGCAGTGTGCGGGGAGATACGCAGTATTTT.

This clonotype was detected only a few times. The chain combines TRBV9 with TRBJ2-3; D is undetermined. The CDR3 consists of 13 residues. Germline V gene sequence: CDR1 SGDLS, CDR2 YYNGEE. The V and J ends lost 0 bases and 4 bases respectively, with 6 bases between them. The CDR3 DNA reads as TGTGCCAGCAGCGTAGGGAGCCCAGATACGCAGTATTTT. Residues: CASSVGSPDTQYF.

This clonotype was seen more than once but under ten times. This rearrangement joins TRBV6-2 or TRBV6-3 to TRBJ2-2; D might be TRBD1 (5 bases). Trimming shortened V by 6 bases and J by 5 bases, and 10 bases separated the two germline ends. CDR1 and CDR2 from the germline V gene are MNHEY and SVGEGT. The CDR3 runs 13 residues. The CDR3 sequence is CASSQGLTGELFF. Written as DNA, the CDR3 is TGTGCCAGCAGCCAGGGTTTAACCGGGGAGCTGTTTTTT.

This clonotype was picked up many times. The rearrangement uses TRBV24-1 and TRBJ1-5; D gene unclear. Germline values: CDR1 KGHDR, CDR2 SFDVKD. V gave up 4 bases and J gave up 6 bases, with 9 bases separating them. This CDR3 comprises 13 residues. The CDR3 loop reads CATSDLNGQPQHF. CDR3 in DNA: TGTGCCACCAGTGACCTCAACGGTCAGCCCCAGCATTTT.

The chain employs TRBV5-1 and TRBJ2-2, with 11 bases lining up with TRBD2. The germline V gene encodes CDR1 SGHRS and CDR2 YFSETQ. This CDR3 has 14 residues. The trim removed 4 bases at V and 6 bases at J, leaving 2 bases unmatched. This CDR3 reads CASSLAGGPGELFF. In DNA, the CDR3 is TGCGCCAGCAGCCTAGCGGGAGGCCCCGGGGAGCTGTTTTTT.

This clonotype appeared a few times. The chain recombines TRBV5-1 with TRBJ2-3; the match to TRBD2 covers 11 bases. This CDR3 comprises 17 residues. The junction had 9 bases not matched to a gene; V was cut back by 4 bases and J by 2 bases. Germline-derived CDR1 and CDR2 are SGHRS and YFSETQ. As DNA, the CDR3 is TGCGCCAGCAGCGCCATCGGGACTAGCGGAAACACAGATACGCAGTATTTT. As protein: CASSAIGTSGNTDTQYF.